A single sample is the source of the 22 T cell receptor beta chains below, sequenced in a study of blood T cell repertoires in COVID-19. Assay: immunoSEQ multiplex PCR; the TCRdb copy retains only in-frame clones and omits some. Here the sample spans under 200,000 clones, around 80% being singletons. Source material: PBMCs or T cells enriched from blood (not recorded which). These receptors were obtained from a woman aged 70-85 years in a cohort exposed to, infected with or recovered from COVID-19 (not recorded which).

The V call is TRBV11-3, the J call TRBJ2-3, with D possibly being TRBD2 (7 bases). Trimming took 1 base from V and 3 from J, leaving 17 bases between them. In germline, CDR1 is SGHNT, CDR2 YENEEA. This CDR3 is built from 17 residues. The CDR3 DNA reads as TGTGCCAGCAGCTTAGGGATTGCGGGGGCAGTGACAGATACGCAGTATTTT. It encodes CASSLGIAGAVTDTQYF.

This chain connects TRBV28 to TRBJ1-4; weak D call: TRBD1 (6 bases). The germline gives CDR1 MDHEN, CDR2 SYDVKM. The CDR3 is made up of 16 amino acids. The germline V and J ends were trimmed by 5 bases and 8 bases, with 21 bases remaining between them. In DNA form, the CDR3 reads TGTGCCAGCAGTCCACCGGGGACACACGTGGGGGAAAAACTGTTTTTT. Its translation: CASSPPGTHVGEKLFF. The full variable domain, with the rest looked up from reference TRBV28 and TRBJ1-4, is DVKVTQSSRYLVKRTGEKVFLECVQDMDHENMFWYRQDPGLGLRLIYFSYDVKMKEKGDIPEGYSVSREKKERFSLILESASTNQTSMYLCASSPPGTHVGEKLFFGSGTQLSVL.

The chain links TRBV15 to TRBJ2-1; D gene uncertain. Trimming stripped 3 bases from V and 3 bases from J, with 3 bases between. CDR1 and CDR2 (germline): LNHNV, YYDKDF (reference sequence). The length of the CDR3 is 12 residues. CDR3 amino acids: CATSRYYNEQFF. CDR3 nucleotide sequence: TGTGCCACCAGCAGGTACTACAATGAGCAGTTCTTC.

V usage is TRBV7-9 and J usage is TRBJ1-1; 7 bases fit TRBD1. The CDR3 length is 15 residues. Germline assignment: CDR1 SEHNR and CDR2 FQNEAQ (reference sequence). J was trimmed by 6 bases and V by 5 bases; bases with no gene match: 12. This CDR3 is CASSPQTGIIAEAFF. The CDR3 region has the DNA TGTGCCAGCAGCCCCCAGACAGGGATTATCGCTGAAGCTTTCTTT.

This clone was seen a handful of times. The V and J genes are TRBV7-2 and TRBJ2-1, with D possibly being TRBD2 (6 bases). The CDR3 sequence is 15 residues long. V lost 5 bases, J lost 0 bases, and 11 bases lay in between. Looked up from germline, CDR1 is SGHTA and CDR2 is FQGNSA. The chain's CDR3 is CASSPPGSSYNEQFF. For the CDR3, the DNA is TGTGCCAGCAGCCCCCCCGGGAGCTCCTACAATGAGCAGTTCTTC. Filled out from reference TRBV7-2 and TRBJ2-1, the complete variable domain reads GAGVSQSPSNKVTEKGKDVELRCDPISGHTALYWYRQSLGQGLEFLIYFQGNSAPDKSGLPSDRFSAERTGGSVSTLTIQRTQQEDSAVYLCASSPPGSSYNEQFFGPGTRLTVL.

V is TRBV5-1 and J is TRBJ1-2; 7 positions match TRBD1. From germline, CDR1 is SGHRS and CDR2 YFSETQ. Germline trimming cut 0 bases from V and 2 bases from J; bases unmatched to any gene: 16. This CDR3 has 19 residues. The CDR3 sequence: CASSLAPWGQHSPNYGYTF. The CDR3 bases are TGCGCCAGCAGCTTGGCCCCCTGGGGACAGCACTCACCAAACTATGGCTACACCTTC.

This clone has only a few counts. CDR3 region: CANTGTSGTGNNNEQFF. CDR3 DNA: TGTGCCAACACTGGGACTAGCGGGACTGGGAACAACAATGAGCAGTTCTTC. The chain is built from TRBV2 and TRBJ2-1, with TRBD2 matching over 13 bases. Looked up from germline, CDR1 is SNHLY and CDR2 is FYNNEI. With V trimmed by 10 bases and J by 5 bases, 14 bases remained unmatched. The CDR3 has 17 amino acids.

This chain connects TRBV27 to TRBJ2-1; D perhaps matches TRBD2 (5 bases). In germline, CDR1 is MNHEY, CDR2 SMNVEV (reference sequence). The CDR3 extends over 13 amino acids. The V and J ends lost 3 bases and 10 bases respectively, with 13 bases between them. The CDR3: CASSFRTLTEQFF. CDR3 sequence (DNA): TGTGCCAGCAGTTTCAGGACTCTCACGGAGCAGTTCTTC.

This rearrangement joins TRBV28 to TRBJ2-6; a possible D gene is TRBD2 (5 bases). The CDR3 is 15 amino acids. V gave up 6 bases and J gave up 0 bases, with 9 bases separating them. Germline values: CDR1 MDHEN, CDR2 SYDVKM. CDR3 coding DNA: TGTGCCAGCAGCTTAGGGAGCTCTGGGGCCAACGTCCTGACTTTC. Its protein is CASSLGSSGANVLTF.

This clone was detected a few times. The V call is TRBV2, the J call TRBJ1-4; a weak D match, TRBD1 (6 bases). Looked up from germline, CDR1 is SNHLY and CDR2 is FYNNEI. This CDR3 contains 14 residues. V lost 8 bases, J lost 4 bases, and 14 bases lay in between. The CDR3, as DNA: TGTGCCAGCTCCTGGGGGCAGGGTAATGAAAAACTGTTTTTT. Protein: CASSWGQGNEKLFF.

The rearrangement joins TRBV27 to TRBJ2-5, with TRBD2 matching over 7 bases. The V gene end was trimmed by 8 bases and the J gene end by 7 bases; junction bases not matched to a gene: 10. Germline V gene data show CDR1 as MNHEY and CDR2 as SMNVEV (reference sequence). This CDR3 spans 13 amino acids. The CDR3 spells CASSWGGSGTQYF. CDR3 DNA: TGTGCCAGCTCTTGGGGGGGGTCGGGGACCCAGTACTTC.

The V and J genes are TRBV28 and TRBJ1-5, with a possible D match to TRBD1 (5 bases). V lost 4 bases to trimming and J lost 5 bases, with 6 bases between them. The germline V gene has CDR1 MDHEN and CDR2 SYDVKM. This CDR3 spans 12 amino acids. The DNA of the CDR3 is TGTGCCAGCAGTTGGGGGGATCAGCCCCAGCATTTT. It encodes CASSWGDQPQHF.

The chain has TRBV28 and TRBJ2-7, with D maybe TRBD1 (6 bases). Trimming shortened V by 10 bases and J by 3 bases, and 16 bases separated the two germline ends. From germline, CDR1 is MDHEN and CDR2 SYDVKM. The CDR3 extends over 13 amino acids. The CDR3 protein is CAITLGTNYEQYF. The CDR3 coding sequence is TGTGCCATAACCCTCGGGACAAACTACGAGCAGTACTTC.

The chain carries TRBV5-1 and TRBJ2-6, with 7 bases fitting TRBD1. CDR3 length: 17 residues. Trimming cost V 1 base and J 1 base; bases outside gene matches: 5. Germline-derived CDR1 and CDR2 are SGHRS and YFSETQ. In nucleotides, the CDR3 is TGCGCCAGCAGCTTGCTGTTGACAGGGTCTGGGGCCAACGTCCTGACTTTC. This encodes CASSLLLTGSGANVLTF.

The rearrangement joins TRBV11-3 to TRBJ2-1; D might be TRBD1 (5 bases). The germline gives CDR1 SGHNT, CDR2 YENEEA. Trimming removed 5 bases from V and 3 bases from J, with 14 bases in between. CDR3 length equals 15 residues. Written as DNA, the CDR3 is TGTGCCAGCAGCGCGATCGAAAGGGGCTACAATGAGCAGTTCTTC. Translation: CASSAIERGYNEQFF.

Remarks on this clone: Other DNA sequences in this sample translate to the same CDR3. V and J are TRBV3-1 (or the pseudogene TRBV3-2) and TRBJ2-3; a possible D gene is TRBD1 (5 bases). The CDR3 has 12 residues. Germline CDR1 and CDR2: LGHDT and YNNKEL (reference sequence). V was cut by 4 bases and J by 3 bases, with 5 bases left in between. CDR3 residues: CASSRQTDTQYF. Written as DNA, the CDR3 is TGTGCCAGCAGCCGACAGACAGATACGCAGTATTTT.

The chain employs TRBV19 and TRBJ1-3; tentatively, D is TRBD1 (6 bases). The germline V and J ends were trimmed by 6 bases and 0 bases, with 15 bases remaining between them. The CDR3 length is 16 residues. The V gene's germline CDR1 is LNHDA and CDR2 SQIVND (reference sequence). The CDR3 reads CASSLQGRTSGNTIYF. For the CDR3, the DNA is TGTGCCAGTAGCCTTCAGGGGCGCACCTCTGGAAACACCATATATTTT.

J is TRBJ2-1 and V is TRBV9; the D gene is possibly TRBD1 (6 bases). Trimming cost V 4 bases and J 7 bases, with 18 bases left between them. The germline CDR1 and CDR2 sequences are SGDLS and YYNGEE. The CDR3 totals 15 residues. DNA for the CDR3: TGTGCCAGCAGCCCAACCTGGACAGCGATTAATGAGCAGTTCTTC. Its translation: CASSPTWTAINEQFF.

This clone was observed once. The chain joins TRBV24-1 to TRBJ2-3, with D tentatively TRBD1 (7 bases). The V end lost 5 bases, the J end lost 3 bases, and 17 bases lay between the germline ends. This CDR3 has 16 amino acids. From germline, CDR1 is KGHDR and CDR2 SFDVKD. The CDR3: CATSGGGTDPTDTQYF. Here the CDR3 DNA reads TGTGCCACCAGTGGAGGAGGGACAGATCCAACAGATACGCAGTATTTT.

The V gene is TRBV3-1 (or the pseudogene TRBV3-2), the J gene TRBJ2-2, with 9 positions matching TRBD1. This CDR3 region has 14 residues. V was clipped by 4 bases and J by 7 bases; unmatched bases: 4. Germline CDR1 and CDR2: LGHDT and YNNKEL (reference sequence). The CDR3: CASSRTGEVGELFF. The CDR3 DNA sequence: TGTGCCAGCAGCCGGACAGGGGAGGTCGGGGAGCTGTTTTTT.

This clone was counted a few times. The chain combines TRBV15 with TRBJ1-5; maybe TRBD1 (5 bases). Looked up from germline, CDR1 is LNHNV and CDR2 is YYDKDF (reference sequence). The CDR3 extends over 16 amino acids. With 1 base removed from V and 7 bases from J, the gap between germline ends came to 17 bases. The CDR3 region is CATSRVLGGVGQPQHF. Here the CDR3 DNA reads TGTGCCACCAGCAGAGTGTTGGGGGGTGTCGGGCAGCCCCAGCATTTT.

The chain has TRBV24-1 and TRBJ2-2; 8 bases are shared with TRBD1. V dropped 4 bases and J dropped 3; count of bases not matched to a gene: 6. CDR3 size: 16 residues. From germline, CDR1 is KGHDR and CDR2 SFDVKD. The CDR3 DNA sequence: TGTGCCACCAGTGACGCCTCAGGGGGCTACACCGGGGAGCTGTTTTTT. It yields the protein CATSDASGGYTGELFF.